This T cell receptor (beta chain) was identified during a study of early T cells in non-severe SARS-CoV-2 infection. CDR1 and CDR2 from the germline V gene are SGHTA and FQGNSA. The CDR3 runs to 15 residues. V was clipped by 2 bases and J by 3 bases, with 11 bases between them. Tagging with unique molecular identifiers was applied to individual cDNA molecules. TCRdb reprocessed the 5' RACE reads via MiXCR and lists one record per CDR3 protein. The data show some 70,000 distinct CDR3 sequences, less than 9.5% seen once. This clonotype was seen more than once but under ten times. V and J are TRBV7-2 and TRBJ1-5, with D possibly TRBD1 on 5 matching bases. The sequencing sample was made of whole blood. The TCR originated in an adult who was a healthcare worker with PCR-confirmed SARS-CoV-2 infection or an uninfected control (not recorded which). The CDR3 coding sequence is TGTGCCAGCAGCTTAACAGGCCGTCCCAATCAGCCCCAGCATTTT. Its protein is CASSLTGRPNQPQHF.